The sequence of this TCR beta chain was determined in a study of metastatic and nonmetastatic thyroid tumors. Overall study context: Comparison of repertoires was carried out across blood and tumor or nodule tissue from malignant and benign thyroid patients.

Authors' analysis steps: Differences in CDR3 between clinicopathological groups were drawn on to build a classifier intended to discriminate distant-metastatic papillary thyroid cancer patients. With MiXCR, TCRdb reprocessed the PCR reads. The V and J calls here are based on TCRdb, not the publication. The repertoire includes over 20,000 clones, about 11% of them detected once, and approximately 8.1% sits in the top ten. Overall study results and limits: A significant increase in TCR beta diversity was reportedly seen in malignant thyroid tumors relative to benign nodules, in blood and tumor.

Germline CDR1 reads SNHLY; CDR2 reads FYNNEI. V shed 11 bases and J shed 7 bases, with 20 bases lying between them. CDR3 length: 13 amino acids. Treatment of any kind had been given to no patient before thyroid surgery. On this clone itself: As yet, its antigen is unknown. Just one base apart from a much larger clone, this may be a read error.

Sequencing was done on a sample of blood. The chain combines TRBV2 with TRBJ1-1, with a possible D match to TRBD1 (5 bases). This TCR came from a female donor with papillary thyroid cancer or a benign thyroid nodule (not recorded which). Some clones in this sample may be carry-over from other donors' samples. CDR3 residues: CAANRDGYIEAFF. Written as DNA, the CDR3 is TGTGCCGCAAACCGGGACGGATACATTGAAGCTTTCTTT. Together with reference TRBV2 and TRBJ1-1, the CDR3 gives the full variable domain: EPEVTQTPSHQVTQMGQEVILRCVPISNHLYFYWYRQILGQKVEFLVSFYNNEISEKSEIFDDQFSVERPDGSNFTLKIRSTKLEDSAMYFCAANRDGYIEAFFGQGTRLTVV.